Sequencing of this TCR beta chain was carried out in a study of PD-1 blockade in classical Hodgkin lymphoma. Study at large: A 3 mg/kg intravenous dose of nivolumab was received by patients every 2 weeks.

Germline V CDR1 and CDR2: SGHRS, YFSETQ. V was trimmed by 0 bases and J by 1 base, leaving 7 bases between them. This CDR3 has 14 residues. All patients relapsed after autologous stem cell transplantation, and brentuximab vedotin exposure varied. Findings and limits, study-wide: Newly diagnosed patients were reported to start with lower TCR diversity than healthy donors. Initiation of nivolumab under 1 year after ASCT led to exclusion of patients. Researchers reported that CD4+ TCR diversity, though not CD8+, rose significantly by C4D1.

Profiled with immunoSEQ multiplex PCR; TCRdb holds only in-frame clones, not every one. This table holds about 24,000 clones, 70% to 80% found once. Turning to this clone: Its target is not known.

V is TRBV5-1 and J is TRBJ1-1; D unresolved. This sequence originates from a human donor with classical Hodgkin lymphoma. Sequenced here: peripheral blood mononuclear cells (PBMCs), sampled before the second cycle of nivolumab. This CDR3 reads CASSLDWPNTEAFF. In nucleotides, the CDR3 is TGCGCCAGCAGCTTGGACTGGCCGAACACTGAAGCTTTCTTT. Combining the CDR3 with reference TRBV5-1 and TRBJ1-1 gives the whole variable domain KAGVTQTPRYLIKTRGQQVTLSCSPISGHRSVSWYQQTPGQGLQFLFEYFSETQRNKGNFPGRFSGRQFSNSRSEMNVSTLELGDSALYLCASSLDWPNTEAFFGQGTRLTVV.